This TCR beta chain comes out of a study of siplizumab effects on memory and regulatory T cells. Study findings and constraints: Both greater diversity than memory cells and a major contribution to the alloresponse seemed to characterize naive T cells. Assignment of a naive or memory phenotype failed for roughly 80-97% of the proliferating CD4+ or CD8+ clones. The authors did not confirm suppressive function in proliferating Tregs from siplizumab cultures.

In this sample, this clone turned up once. Antigen unknown. CDR1 is LNHDA and CDR2 is SQIVND in the germline V gene (reference sequence). The CDR3 is 13 residues long. Trimming left V 0 bases short and J 2 bases short, with 3 bases between. The repertoire was sequenced with immunoSEQ multiplex PCR; TCRdb's copy has only in-frame clones and lacks some. The table has about 63,000 clones, 75% to 90% seen once. The rearrangement links TRBV19 to TRBJ2-3; D is undetermined. The receptor was derived from a human donor in good health. The material sequenced was memory CD4+ T cells sorted from blood. The CDR3 loop is CASSIEYTDTQYF. The CDR3 DNA is TGTGCCAGTAGTATAGAATACACAGATACGCAGTATTTT.